This TCR beta chain was captured by sequencing in a study of patients and donors after allogeneic stem cell transplantation. The CDR3 is made up of 13 amino acids. The germline V gene has CDR1 SGHKS and CDR2 YYEKEE (reference sequence). The V gene lost 1 base and the J gene lost 8 bases, with 9 bases spanning the gap. TCRdb reanalysed the RT-PCR reads using MiXCR and keeps one entry per CDR3 protein. This sample has hundreds of thousands of distinct CDR3 sequences, with roughly 17% found just once. The source of this sequence is a human donor who was either an allogeneic HSCT recipient or a stem cell or donor lymphocyte infusion donor (not recorded which). It is not recorded whose cells these are; they may come from a transplant donor. The specimen sequenced was blood, either unsorted or a sorted T cell fraction (not recorded which). The rearrangement uses TRBV5-5 and TRBJ2-2, with D maybe TRBD2 (6 bases). In DNA form, the CDR3 reads TGTGCCAGCAGCTTGTTCGGGGGAGGGGAGCTGTTTTTT. Translation gives CASSLFGGGELFF. Drawing the rest from reference TRBV5-5 and TRBJ2-2, the complete variable domain is DAGVTQSPTHLIKTRGQQVTLRCSPISGHKSVSWYQQVLGQGPQFIFQYYEKEERGRGNFPDRFSARQFPNYSSELNVNALLLGDSALYLCASSLFGGGELFFGEGSRLTVL.